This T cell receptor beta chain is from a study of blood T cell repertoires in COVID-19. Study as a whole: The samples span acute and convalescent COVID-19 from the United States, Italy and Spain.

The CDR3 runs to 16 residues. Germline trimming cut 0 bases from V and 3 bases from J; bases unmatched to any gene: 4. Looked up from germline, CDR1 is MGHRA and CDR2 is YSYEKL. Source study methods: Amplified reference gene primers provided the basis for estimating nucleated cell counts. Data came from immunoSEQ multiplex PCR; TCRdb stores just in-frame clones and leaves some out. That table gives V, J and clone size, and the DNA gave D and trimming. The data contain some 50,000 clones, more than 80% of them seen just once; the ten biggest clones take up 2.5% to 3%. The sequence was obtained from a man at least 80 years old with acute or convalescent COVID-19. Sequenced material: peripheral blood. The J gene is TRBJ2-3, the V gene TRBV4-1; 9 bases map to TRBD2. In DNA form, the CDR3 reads TGCGCCAGCAGCCAAGAAGCGGGGGGCCTAACAGATACGCAGTATTTT. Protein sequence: CASSQEAGGLTDTQYF.